This T cell receptor beta chain appears in the sequencing data of a study of vaccination and CD4 T cells after COVID-19. Regarding treatment: roughly 10-day PBMC culture with coronavirus spike peptide pools or control peptides (ViraFEST assay). The Oncomine TCR Beta short-read assay was applied to DNA of cultured CD4+ T cells. MiXCR, run by TCRdb on the PCR reads, gives a single entry per CDR3 protein. The repertoire consists of 9,000 to 10,000 distinct CDR3 sequences, with about two fifths occurring once and the leading ten covering 15% to 20%. Of note for this clonotype: Its cognate antigen is unknown.

V was pared by 8 bases and J by 0 bases, with 3 bases of the junction left unmatched. Germline lookup yields CDR1 LNHDA and CDR2 SQIVND (reference sequence). CDR3 length: 14 amino acids. Sequenced: CD4+ T cells from blood, cultured in vitro. This sequence was found in a human donor who had recovered from COVID-19. This chain links TRBV19 with TRBJ1-5; the match to TRBD1 covers 8 bases. CDR3 loop: CASGQGFSNQPQHF. The CDR3 DNA sequence: TGTGCCAGTGGACAGGGTTTTAGCAATCAGCCCCAGCATTTT. Supplemented by reference TRBV19 and TRBJ1-5, the full variable domain reads DGGITQSPKYLFRKEGQNVTLSCEQNLNHDAMYWYRQDPGQGLRLIYYSQIVNDFQKGDIAEGYSVSREKKESFPLTVTSAQKNPTAFYLCASGQGFSNQPQHFGDGTRLSIL.